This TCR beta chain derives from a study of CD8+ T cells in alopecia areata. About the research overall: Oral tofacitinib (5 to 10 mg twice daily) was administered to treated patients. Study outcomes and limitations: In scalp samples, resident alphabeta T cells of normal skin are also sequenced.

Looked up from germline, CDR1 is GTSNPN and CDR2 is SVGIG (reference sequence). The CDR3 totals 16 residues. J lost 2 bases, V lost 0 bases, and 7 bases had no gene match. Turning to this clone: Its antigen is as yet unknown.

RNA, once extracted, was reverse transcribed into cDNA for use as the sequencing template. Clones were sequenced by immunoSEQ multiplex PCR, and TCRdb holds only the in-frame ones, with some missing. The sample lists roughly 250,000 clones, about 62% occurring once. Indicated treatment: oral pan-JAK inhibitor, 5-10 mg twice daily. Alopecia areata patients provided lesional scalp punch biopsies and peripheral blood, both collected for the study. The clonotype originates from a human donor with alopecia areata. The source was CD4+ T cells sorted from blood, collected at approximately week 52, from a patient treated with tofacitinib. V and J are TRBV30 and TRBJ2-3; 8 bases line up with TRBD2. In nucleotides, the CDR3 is TGTGCCTGGAGTGTTGGCGCGGGGGGACACACAGATACGCAGTATTTT. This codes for CAWSVGAGGHTDTQYF.